Given below is one T cell receptor beta chain in context. Its antigen is unidentified. Treatment indicated: 10-day PBMC culture with coronavirus spike peptide pools or control peptides (ViraFEST assay). During the years 2011-2018, before the COVID-19 pandemic, the unexposed donor's CD4+ T cells were collected. The data were obtained in a study of vaccination and CD4 T cells after COVID-19. Study-wide results and limits: Counts of SARS-CoV-2-reactive clonotypes had a median that went from about 20 to 38, a nonsignificant change.

Cultured CD4+ T cell DNA underwent sequencing with the Oncomine TCR Beta short-read assay. TCRdb itself ran the PCR reads through MiXCR, one entry per CDR3 protein. The table includes thousands of distinct CDR3 sequences, around 62% detected once. Germline V gene lookup returns CDR1 LGHNA and CDR2 YNFKEQ. The CDR3 extends over 16 amino acids. Trimming took off 4 bases at V and 3 bases at J, with 16 bases between the two ends. The TCR sequence derives from a human donor in good health. The chain joins TRBV4-2 to TRBJ1-3; unclear D gene. The sample was CD4+ T cells from blood, cultured in vitro. CDR3 sequence (DNA): TGTGCCAGCAGCCTCCGAGGTGAGGGCGGTGGAAACACCATATATTTT. It specifies CASSLRGEGGGNTIYF.